The source of this T cell receptor (beta chain) is a study of response to subunit inactivated influenza vaccine. CDR3 length: 15 residues. V was pared by 3 bases and J by 4 bases, with 16 bases between. TCRdb recomputed calls from the RT-PCR reads with MiXCR, one row per CDR3 protein. The data hold roughly 500,000 distinct CDR3 sequences, with about 17% observed a single time. This specimen consisted of CD4+ T cells sorted from PBMCs, obtained approximately 25 months after vaccination. The source is a man aged 45 to 70 who received an inactivated influenza vaccine. The V and J genes are TRBV12-3 or TRBV12-4 and TRBJ2-7; D perhaps matches TRBD1 (7 bases). CDR3: CASSFGPGGLYEQYF. CDR3 DNA sequence: TGTGCCAGCAGTTTCGGTCCAGGGGGACTTTACGAGCAGTACTTC.